A selection of T cell receptor beta chains follows, all from one sample in a study of T cells after yellow fever vaccination. TCRdb ran MiXCR on the 5' RACE reads and lists one entry per CDR3 protein. The profile shows 150,000 to 200,000 distinct CDR3 sequences, approximately 10% of them singletons. Sequencing was performed on CD8+ T cells sorted from PBMCs, taken 15 days after the yellow fever booster vaccination. All receptors derive from a man younger than 30 who received the YFV17D yellow fever vaccine. Both conserved end residues are part of each CDR3. The D gene is left open where the match is weak. Not every row has a clone size; where given, it reads once, few, many or a size class.

>TRBJ2-3|few|TRBD1|TRBV5-1
TGCGCCAGCACCCAAGACAGGGGGCGGTCAGATACGCAGTATTTT
CASTQDRGRSDTQYF
>TRBJ1-2|-|TRBD1|TRBV5-1
TGCGCCAGCAACGAAGGACAGGGTTATGGCTACACCTTC
CASNEGQGYGYTF
>TRBJ2-7|-|-|TRBV10-2
TGCGCCAGCAGTGAGTCGAGTTTGAGCTACGAGCAGTACTTC
CASSESSLSYEQYF
>TRBJ2-3|-|TRBD2|TRBV12-3/TRBV12-4
TGTGCCAGCAGTTTAAAGGAGGAGCGGGGGTCATCTAGCACAGATACGCAGTATTTT
CASSLKEERGSSSTDTQYF
>TRBJ1-5|-|-|TRBV5-1
TGCGCCAGCAGCTTGGAGGGGGGGGGGCGCGGTCAGCCCCAGCATTTT
CASSLEGGGRGQPQHF
>TRBJ1-2|-|-|TRBV7-2
TGTGCCAGCAGCTTCCGGGTACAGGGTTTCTATGGCTACACCTTC
CASSFRVQGFYGYTF
>TRBJ2-1|-|-|TRBV5-1
TGCGCCAGCAGCCCATCTACAGGGGGAGGGTACAATGAGCAGTTCTTC
CASSPSTGGGYNEQFF
>TRBJ1-4|few|TRBD1|TRBV27
TGTGCCAGCAGCGGGACAGGGAGACGGGAAAAACTGTTTTTT
CASSGTGRREKLFF
>TRBJ2-1|-|-|TRBV4-1
TGCGCCAGCAGCCACCCGAACTCCGGGACATCGCATGAGCAGTTCTTC
CASSHPNSGTSHEQFF
>TRBJ2-1|many|TRBD1|TRBV29-1
TGCAGCGGGGAGAGACAGGGAAGTTACAATGAGCAGTTCTTC
CSGERQGSYNEQFF
>TRBJ2-1|-|-|TRBV7-8
TGTGCCAGCAGCTTAGACAGGGCGAATGAGCAGTTCTTC
CASSLDRANEQFF